This T cell receptor beta chain appears in the sequencing data of a study of T-cell reconstitution after alpha-beta-depleted transplantation in children. Germline CDR1 and CDR2: SGHAT and FQNNGV. CDR3 length equals 15 residues. V dropped 0 bases and J dropped 5 bases, with 11 bases sitting between them. TCRbeta library preparation incorporated unique molecular identifiers. A single record per CDR3 protein comes from TCRdb applying MiXCR to the PCR reads. The data show hundreds of thousands of distinct CDR3 sequences, about 10% seen once. This clonotype was counted at least ten times. Its antigen is as yet unknown. Findings of the study overall: At day 60, the high TCRbeta diversity found in some patients originated from recipient T cells and thymic progenitors that had survived.

The sequences come from PBMCs, collected before TCRalphabeta/CD19-depleted stem cell transplant. The rearrangement links TRBV11-2 to TRBJ1-5; D remains unclear. The sequence was obtained from a child between 2 and 9 years old with inherited bone marrow failure, due to receive a stem cell transplant. CDR3 loop: CASSLDGRGDQPQHF. CDR3 nucleotide sequence: TGTGCCAGCAGCTTAGATGGTCGAGGTGATCAGCCCCAGCATTTT.